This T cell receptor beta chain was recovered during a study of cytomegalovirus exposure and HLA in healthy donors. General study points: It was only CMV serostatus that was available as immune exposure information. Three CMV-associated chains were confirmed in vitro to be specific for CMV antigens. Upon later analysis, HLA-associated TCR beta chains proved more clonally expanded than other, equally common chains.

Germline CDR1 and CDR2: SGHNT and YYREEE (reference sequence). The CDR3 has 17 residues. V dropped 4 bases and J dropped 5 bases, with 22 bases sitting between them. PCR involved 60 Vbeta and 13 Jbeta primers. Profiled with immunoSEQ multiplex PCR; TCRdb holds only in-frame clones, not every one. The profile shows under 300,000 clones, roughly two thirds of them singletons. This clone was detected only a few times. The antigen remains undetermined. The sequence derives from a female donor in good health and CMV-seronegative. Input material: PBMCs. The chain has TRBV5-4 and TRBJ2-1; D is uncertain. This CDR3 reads CASSQLSSYSFHNEQFF. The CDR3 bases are TGTGCCAGCAGCCAACTCTCTAGTTACTCCTTCCACAATGAGCAGTTCTTC.